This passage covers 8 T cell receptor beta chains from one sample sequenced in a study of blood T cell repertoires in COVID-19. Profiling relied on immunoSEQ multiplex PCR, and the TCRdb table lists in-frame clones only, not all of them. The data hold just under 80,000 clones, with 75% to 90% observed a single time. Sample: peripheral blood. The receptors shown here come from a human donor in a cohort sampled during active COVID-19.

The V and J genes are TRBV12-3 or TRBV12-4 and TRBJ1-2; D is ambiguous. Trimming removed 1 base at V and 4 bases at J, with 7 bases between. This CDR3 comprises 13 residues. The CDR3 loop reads CASSLGLTYGYTF. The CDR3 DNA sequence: TGTGCCAGCAGTTTAGGCCTAACCTATGGCTACACCTTC.

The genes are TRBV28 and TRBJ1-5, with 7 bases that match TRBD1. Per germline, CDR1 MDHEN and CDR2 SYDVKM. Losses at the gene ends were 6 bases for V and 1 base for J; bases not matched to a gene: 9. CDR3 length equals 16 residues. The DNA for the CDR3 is TGTGCCAGCAGACCAACGACAGGGCTAAGCAATCAGCCCCAGCATTTT. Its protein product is CASRPTTGLSNQPQHF. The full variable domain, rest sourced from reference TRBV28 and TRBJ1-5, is DVKVTQSSRYLVKRTGEKVFLECVQDMDHENMFWYRQDPGLGLRLIYFSYDVKMKEKGDIPEGYSVSREKKERFSLILESASTNQTSMYLCASRPTTGLSNQPQHFGDGTRLSIL.

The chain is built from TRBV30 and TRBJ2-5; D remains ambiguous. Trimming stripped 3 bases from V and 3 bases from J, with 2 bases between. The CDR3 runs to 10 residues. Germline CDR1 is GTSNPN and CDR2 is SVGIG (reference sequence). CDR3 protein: CAWSKETQYF. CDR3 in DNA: TGTGCCTGGAGCAAAGAGACCCAGTACTTC.

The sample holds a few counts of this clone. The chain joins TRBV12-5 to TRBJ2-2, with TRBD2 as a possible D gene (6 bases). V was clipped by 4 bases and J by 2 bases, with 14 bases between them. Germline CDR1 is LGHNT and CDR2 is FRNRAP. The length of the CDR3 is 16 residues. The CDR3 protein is CASGSTGTLNTGELFF. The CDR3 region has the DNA TGTGCTAGTGGTTCAACCGGGACTCTAAACACCGGGGAGCTGTTTTTT.

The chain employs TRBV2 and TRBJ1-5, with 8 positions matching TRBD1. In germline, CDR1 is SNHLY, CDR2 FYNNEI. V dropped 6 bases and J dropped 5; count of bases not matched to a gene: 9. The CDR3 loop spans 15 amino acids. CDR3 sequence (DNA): TGTGCCAGCAGCGACCTTCTACAGGGGGATCAGCCCCAGCATTTT. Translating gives CASSDLLQGDQPQHF. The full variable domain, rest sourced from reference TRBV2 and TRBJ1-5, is EPEVTQTPSHQVTQMGQEVILRCVPISNHLYFYWYRQILGQKVEFLVSFYNNEISEKSEIFDDQFSVERPDGSNFTLKIRSTKLEDSAMYFCASSDLLQGDQPQHFGDGTRLSIL.

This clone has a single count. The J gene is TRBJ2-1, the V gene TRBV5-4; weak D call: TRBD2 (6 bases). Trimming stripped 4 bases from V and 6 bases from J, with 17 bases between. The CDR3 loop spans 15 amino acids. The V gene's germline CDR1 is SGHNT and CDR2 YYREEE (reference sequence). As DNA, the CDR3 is TGTGCCAGCAGCCCCGGGGGTATGGCTAGCAATGAGCAGTTCTTC. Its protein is CASSPGGMASNEQFF.

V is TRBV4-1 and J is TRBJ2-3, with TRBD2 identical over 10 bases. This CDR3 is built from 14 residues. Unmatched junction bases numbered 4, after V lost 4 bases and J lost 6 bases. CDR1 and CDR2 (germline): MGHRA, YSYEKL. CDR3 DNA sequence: TGCGCCAGCAGCCGGGCTAGCGGGAGCGATACGCAGTATTTT. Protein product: CASSRASGSDTQYF.

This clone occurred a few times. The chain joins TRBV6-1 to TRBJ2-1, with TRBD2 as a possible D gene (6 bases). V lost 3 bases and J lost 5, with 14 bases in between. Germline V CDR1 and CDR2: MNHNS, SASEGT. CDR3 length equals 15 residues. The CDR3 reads CASSDGDSWNNEQFF. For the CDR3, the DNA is TGTGCCAGCAGTGATGGGGACTCCTGGAACAATGAGCAGTTCTTC.